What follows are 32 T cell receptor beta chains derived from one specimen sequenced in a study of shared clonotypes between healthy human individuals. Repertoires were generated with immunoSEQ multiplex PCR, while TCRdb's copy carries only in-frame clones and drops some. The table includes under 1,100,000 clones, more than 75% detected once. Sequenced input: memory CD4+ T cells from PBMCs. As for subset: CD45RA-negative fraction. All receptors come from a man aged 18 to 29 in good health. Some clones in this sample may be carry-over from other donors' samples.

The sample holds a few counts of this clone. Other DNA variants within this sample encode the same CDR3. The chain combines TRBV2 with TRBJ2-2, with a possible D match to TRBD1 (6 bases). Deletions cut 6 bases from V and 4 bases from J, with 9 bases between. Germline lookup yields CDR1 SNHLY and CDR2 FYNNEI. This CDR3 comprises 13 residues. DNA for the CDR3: TGTGCCAGCAGAGGGACATCCACCGGGGAGCTGTTTTTT. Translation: CASRGTSTGELFF. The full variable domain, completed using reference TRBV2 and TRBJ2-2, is EPEVTQTPSHQVTQMGQEVILRCVPISNHLYFYWYRQILGQKVEFLVSFYNNEISEKSEIFDDQFSVERPDGSNFTLKIRSTKLEDSAMYFCASRGTSTGELFFGEGSRLTVL.

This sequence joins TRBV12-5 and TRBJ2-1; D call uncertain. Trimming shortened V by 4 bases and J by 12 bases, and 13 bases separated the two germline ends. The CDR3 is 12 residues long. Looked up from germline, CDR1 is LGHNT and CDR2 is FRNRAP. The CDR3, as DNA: TGTGCTAGTGGTTCTGGGCGGCAAGCGCAGTTCTTC. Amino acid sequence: CASGSGRQAQFF.

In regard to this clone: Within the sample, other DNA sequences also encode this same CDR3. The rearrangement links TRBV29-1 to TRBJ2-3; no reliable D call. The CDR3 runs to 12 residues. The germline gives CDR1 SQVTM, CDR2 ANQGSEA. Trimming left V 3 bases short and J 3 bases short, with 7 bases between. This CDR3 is CSVEGYTDTQYF. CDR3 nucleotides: TGCAGCGTTGAGGGTTATACAGATACGCAGTATTTT.

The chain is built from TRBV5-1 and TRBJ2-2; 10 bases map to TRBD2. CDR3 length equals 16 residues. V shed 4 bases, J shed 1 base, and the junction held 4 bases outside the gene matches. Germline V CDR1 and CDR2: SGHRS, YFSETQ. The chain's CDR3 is CASSRTSGKNTGELFF. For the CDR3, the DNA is TGCGCCAGCAGCCGGACTAGCGGAAAGAACACCGGGGAGCTGTTTTTT. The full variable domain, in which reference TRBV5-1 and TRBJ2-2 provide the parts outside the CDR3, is KAGVTQTPRYLIKTRGQQVTLSCSPISGHRSVSWYQQTPGQGLQFLFEYFSETQRNKGNFPGRFSGRQFSNSRSEMNVSTLELGDSALYLCASSRTSGKNTGELFFGEGSRLTVL.

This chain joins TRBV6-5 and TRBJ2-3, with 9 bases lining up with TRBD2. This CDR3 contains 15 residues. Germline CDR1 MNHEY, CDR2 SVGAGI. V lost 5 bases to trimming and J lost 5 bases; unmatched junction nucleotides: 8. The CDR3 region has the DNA TGTGCCAGCAGTCCCGTCCTAGCGGGAAAAGATACGCAGTATTTT. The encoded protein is CASSPVLAGKDTQYF.

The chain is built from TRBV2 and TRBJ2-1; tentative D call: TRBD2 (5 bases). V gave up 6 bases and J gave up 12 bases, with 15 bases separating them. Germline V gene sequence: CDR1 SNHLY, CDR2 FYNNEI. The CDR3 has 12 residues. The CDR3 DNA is TGTGCCAGCAGGGGAGAAATCAGGTCGCAGTTCTTC. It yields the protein CASRGEIRSQFF.

CDR3 sequence: CASGSGSHTGELFF. The DNA for the CDR3 is TGTGCCAGCGGTAGCGGGAGTCATACCGGGGAGCTGTTTTTT. The chain recombines TRBV2 with TRBJ2-2; 9 bases align to TRBD2. The V and J ends lost 8 bases and 5 bases, in that order; junction bases with no gene match: 6. The length of the CDR3 is 14 residues. CDR1 SNHLY and CDR2 FYNNEI come from the germline V gene.

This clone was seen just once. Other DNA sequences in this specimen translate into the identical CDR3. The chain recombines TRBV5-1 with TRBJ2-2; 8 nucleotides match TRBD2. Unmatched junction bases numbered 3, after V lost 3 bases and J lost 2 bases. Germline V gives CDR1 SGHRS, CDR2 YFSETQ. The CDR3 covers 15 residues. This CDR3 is CASSSLAGNTGELFF. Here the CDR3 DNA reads TGCGCCAGCAGCTCTCTAGCGGGTAACACCGGGGAGCTGTTTTTT.

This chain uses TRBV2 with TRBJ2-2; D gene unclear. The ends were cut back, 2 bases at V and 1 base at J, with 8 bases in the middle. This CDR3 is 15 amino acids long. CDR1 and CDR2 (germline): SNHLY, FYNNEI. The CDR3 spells CASSESGRNTGELFF. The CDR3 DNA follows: TGTGCCAGCAGTGAATCCGGCAGGAACACCGGGGAGCTGTTTTTT.

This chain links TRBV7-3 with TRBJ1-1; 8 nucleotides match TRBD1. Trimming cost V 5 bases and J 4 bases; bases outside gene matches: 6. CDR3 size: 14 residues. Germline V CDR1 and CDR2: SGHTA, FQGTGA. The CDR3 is CASSQSTGGTEAFF. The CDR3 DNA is TGTGCCAGCAGCCAATCAACAGGGGGCACTGAAGCTTTCTTT.

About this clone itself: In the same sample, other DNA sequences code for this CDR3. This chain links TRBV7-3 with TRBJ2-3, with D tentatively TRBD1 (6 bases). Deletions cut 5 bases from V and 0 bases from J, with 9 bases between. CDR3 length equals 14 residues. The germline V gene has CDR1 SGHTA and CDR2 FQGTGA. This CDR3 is CASSPGQSTDTQYF. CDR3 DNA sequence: TGTGCCAGCAGCCCAGGACAGAGCACAGATACGCAGTATTTT.

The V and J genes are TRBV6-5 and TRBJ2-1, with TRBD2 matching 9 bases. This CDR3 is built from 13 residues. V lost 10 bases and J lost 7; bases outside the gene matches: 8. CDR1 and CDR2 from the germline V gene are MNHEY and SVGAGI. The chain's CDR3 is CATGLAIGNEQFF. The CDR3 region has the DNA TGTGCCACCGGACTAGCGATCGGGAATGAGCAGTTCTTC.

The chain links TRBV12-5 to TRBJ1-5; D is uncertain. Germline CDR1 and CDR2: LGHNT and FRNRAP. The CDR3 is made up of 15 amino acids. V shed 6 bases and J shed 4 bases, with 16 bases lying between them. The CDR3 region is CASGPTKTTNQPQHF. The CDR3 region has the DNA TGTGCTAGTGGCCCTACTAAGACAACTAATCAGCCCCAGCATTTT.

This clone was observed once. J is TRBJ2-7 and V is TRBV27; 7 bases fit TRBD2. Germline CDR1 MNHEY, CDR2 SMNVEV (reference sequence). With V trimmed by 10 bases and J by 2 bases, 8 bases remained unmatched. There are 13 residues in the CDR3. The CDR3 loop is CATARRETYEQYF. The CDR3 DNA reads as TGTGCCACCGCGAGGCGGGAGACCTACGAGCAGTACTTC.

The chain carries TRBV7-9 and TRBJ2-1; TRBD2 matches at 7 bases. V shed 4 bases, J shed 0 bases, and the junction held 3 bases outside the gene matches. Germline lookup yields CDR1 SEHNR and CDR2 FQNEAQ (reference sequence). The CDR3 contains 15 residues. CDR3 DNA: TGTGCCAGCAGCTCAAGACTAGCCTCCTACAATGAGCAGTTCTTC. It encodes CASSSRLASYNEQFF. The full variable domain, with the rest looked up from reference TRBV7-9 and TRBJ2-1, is DTGVSQNPRHKITKRGQNVTFRCDPISEHNRLYWYRQTLGQGPEFLTYFQNEAQLEKSRLLSDRFSAERPKGSFSTLEIQRTEQGDSAMYLCASSSRLASYNEQFFGPGTRLTVL.

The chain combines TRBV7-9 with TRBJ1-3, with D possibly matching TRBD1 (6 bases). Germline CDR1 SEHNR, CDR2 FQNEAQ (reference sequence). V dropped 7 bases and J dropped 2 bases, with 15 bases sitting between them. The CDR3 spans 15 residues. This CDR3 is CASKKTGNAGNTIYF. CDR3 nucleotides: TGTGCCAGCAAAAAAACAGGGAACGCTGGAAACACCATATATTTT.

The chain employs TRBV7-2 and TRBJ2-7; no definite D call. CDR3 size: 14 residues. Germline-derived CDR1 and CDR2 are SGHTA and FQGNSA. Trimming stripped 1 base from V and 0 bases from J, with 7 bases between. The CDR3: CASSLVEYSYEQYF. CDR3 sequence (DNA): TGTGCCAGCAGCTTAGTAGAGTACTCCTACGAGCAGTACTTC.

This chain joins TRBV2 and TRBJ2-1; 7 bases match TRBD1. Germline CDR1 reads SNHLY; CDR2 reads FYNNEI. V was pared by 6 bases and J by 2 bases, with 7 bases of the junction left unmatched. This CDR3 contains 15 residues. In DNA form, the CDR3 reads TGTGCCAGCAGGGACAGGACTTTTACCTACAATGAGCAGTTCTTC. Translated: CASRDRTFTYNEQFF. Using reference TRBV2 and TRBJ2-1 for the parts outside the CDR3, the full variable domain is EPEVTQTPSHQVTQMGQEVILRCVPISNHLYFYWYRQILGQKVEFLVSFYNNEISEKSEIFDDQFSVERPDGSNFTLKIRSTKLEDSAMYFCASRDRTFTYNEQFFGPGTRLTVL.

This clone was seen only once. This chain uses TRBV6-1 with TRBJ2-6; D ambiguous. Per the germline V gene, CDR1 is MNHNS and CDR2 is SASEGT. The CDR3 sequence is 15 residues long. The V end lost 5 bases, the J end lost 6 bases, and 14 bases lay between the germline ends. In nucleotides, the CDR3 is TGTGCCAGCAGTTCAGCATACGTTGCGGCCAACGTCCTGACTTTC. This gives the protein CASSSAYVAANVLTF.

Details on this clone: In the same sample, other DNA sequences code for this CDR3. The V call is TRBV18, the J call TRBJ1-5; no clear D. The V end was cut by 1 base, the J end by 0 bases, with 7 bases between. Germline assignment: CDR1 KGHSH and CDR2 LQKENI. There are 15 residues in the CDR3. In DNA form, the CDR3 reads TGTGCCAGCTCACCACGAGGGCTTAGCAATCAGCCCCAGCATTTT. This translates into CASSPRGLSNQPQHF.

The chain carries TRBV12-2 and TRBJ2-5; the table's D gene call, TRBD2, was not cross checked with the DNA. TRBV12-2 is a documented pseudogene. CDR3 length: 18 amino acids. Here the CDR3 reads CASRSHRWLAGAQETQYF. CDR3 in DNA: TGTGCAAGTCGCTCCCATAGGTGGCTAGCGGGAGCCCAAGAGACCCAGTACTTC.

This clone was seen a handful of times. The CDR3 DNA reads TGTGCCAGCAGTGTGCAGGGGGAGGAAGAGACCCAGTACTTC. Its protein is CASSVQGEEETQYF. This chain links TRBV2 with TRBJ2-5, with a tentative D call TRBD1 (7 bases). The V and J ends lost 4 bases and 3 bases respectively, with 12 bases between them. Germline values: CDR1 SNHLY, CDR2 FYNNEI. This CDR3 region has 14 residues.

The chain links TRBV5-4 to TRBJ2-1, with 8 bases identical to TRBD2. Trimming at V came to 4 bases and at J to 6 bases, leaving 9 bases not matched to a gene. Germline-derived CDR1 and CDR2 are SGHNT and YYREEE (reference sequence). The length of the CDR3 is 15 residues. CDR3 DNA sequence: TGTGCCAGCAGCCCCCCGGGGGGGAGATCCAATGAGCAGTTCTTC. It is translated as CASSPPGGRSNEQFF.

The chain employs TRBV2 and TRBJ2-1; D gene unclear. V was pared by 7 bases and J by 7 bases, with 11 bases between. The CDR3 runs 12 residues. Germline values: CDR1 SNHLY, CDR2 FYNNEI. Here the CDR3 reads CASKDAANEQFF. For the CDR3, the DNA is TGTGCCAGCAAAGACGCAGCGAATGAGCAGTTCTTC.

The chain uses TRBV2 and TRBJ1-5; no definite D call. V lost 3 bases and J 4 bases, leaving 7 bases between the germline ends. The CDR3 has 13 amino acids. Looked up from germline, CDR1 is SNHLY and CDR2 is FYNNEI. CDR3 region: CASSDSLNQPQHF. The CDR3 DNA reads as TGTGCCAGCAGTGATAGCCTAAATCAGCCCCAGCATTTT.

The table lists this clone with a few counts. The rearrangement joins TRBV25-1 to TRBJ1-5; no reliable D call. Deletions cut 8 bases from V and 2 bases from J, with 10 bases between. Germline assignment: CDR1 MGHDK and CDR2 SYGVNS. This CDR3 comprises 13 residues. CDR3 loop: CASHIKRNQPQHF. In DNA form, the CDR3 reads TGTGCCAGCCATATAAAGCGCAATCAGCCCCAGCATTTT.

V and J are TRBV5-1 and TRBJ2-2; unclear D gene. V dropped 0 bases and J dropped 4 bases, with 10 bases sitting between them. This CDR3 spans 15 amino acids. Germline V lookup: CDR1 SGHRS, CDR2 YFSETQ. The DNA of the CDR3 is TGCGCCAGCAGCTTGGGGTATACACTCACCGGGGAGCTGTTTTTT. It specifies CASSLGYTLTGELFF. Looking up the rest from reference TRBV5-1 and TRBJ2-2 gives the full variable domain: KAGVTQTPRYLIKTRGQQVTLSCSPISGHRSVSWYQQTPGQGLQFLFEYFSETQRNKGNFPGRFSGRQFSNSRSEMNVSTLELGDSALYLCASSLGYTLTGELFFGEGSRLTVL.

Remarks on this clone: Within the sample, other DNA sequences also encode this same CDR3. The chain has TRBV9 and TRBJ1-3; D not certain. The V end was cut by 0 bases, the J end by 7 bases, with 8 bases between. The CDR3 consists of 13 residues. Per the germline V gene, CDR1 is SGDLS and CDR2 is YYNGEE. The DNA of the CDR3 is TGTGCCAGCAGCGTAGGGGGAGGCAACACCATATATTTT. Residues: CASSVGGGNTIYF.

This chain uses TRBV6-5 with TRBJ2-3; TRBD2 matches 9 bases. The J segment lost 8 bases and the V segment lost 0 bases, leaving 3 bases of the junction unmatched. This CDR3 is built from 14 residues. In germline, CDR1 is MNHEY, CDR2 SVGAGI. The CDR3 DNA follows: TGTGCCAGCAGTTACTCGCGGGAGGGCCGTACGCAGTATTTT. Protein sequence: CASSYSREGRTQYF.

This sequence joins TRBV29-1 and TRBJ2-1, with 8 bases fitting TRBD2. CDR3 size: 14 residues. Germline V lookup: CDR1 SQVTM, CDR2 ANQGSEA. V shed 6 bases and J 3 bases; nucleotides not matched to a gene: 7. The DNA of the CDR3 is TGCAGCGTGACTTCTAGCGGGCTCTACAATGAGCAGTTCTTC. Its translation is CSVTSSGLYNEQFF.

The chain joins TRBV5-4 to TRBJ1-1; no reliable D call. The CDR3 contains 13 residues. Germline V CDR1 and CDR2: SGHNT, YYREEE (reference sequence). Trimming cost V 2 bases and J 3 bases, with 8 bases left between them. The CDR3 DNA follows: TGTGCCAGCAGCTTTGGTTGGGACACTGAAGCTTTCTTT. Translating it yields CASSFGWDTEAFF. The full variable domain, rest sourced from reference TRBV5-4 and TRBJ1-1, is ETGVTQSPTHLIKTRGQQVTLRCSSQSGHNTVSWYQQALGQGPQFIFQYYREEENGRGNFPPRFSGLQFPNYSSELNVNALELDDSALYLCASSFGWDTEAFFGQGTRLTVV.

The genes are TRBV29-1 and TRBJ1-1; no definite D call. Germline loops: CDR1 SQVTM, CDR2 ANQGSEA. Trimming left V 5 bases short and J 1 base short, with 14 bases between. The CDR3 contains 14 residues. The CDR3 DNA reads TGCAGCGTTTTATCTCATAACCAGAACACTGAAGCTTTCTTT. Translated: CSVLSHNQNTEAFF.